Presented here are 16 T cell receptor beta chains from one specimen sequenced in a study of CD8 T cells in ankylosing spondylitis. TCRdb redid the calling of the 5' RACE reads with MiXCR, one entry per CDR3 protein. The table has about 340,000 distinct CDR3 sequences, roughly 15% seen once. The material sequenced was blood, either unsorted or a sorted T cell fraction (not recorded which). These receptors all stem from a male donor with ankylosing spondylitis or in good health (not recorded which).

The chain uses TRBV3-1 and TRBJ2-5, with a possible D match to TRBD1 (6 bases). This CDR3 spans 11 amino acids. Trimming removed 4 bases at V and 9 bases at J, with 9 bases between. Germline V gene sequence: CDR1 LGHDT, CDR2 YNNKEL (reference sequence). This CDR3 is CASSLDRSQYF. The CDR3 DNA reads TGTGCCAGCAGCCTTGACAGGTCCCAGTACTTC.

The rearrangement joins TRBV20-1 to TRBJ1-3; possibly TRBD1 for D (5 bases). V was cut by 2 bases and J by 3 bases, with 5 bases left in between. The CDR3 loop spans 12 amino acids. The V gene's germline CDR1 is DFQATT and CDR2 SNEGSKA (reference sequence). CDR3 DNA sequence: TGCAGTGCTAGAAGGGGTGGAAACACCATATATTTT. Its protein is CSARRGGNTIYF.

This clonotype was detected only a few times. The chain is built from TRBV20-1 and TRBJ1-5; D unclear. This CDR3 is 14 amino acids long. Germline V gene lookup returns CDR1 DFQATT and CDR2 SNEGSKA (reference sequence). V was shortened by 7 bases and J by 0 bases, with 13 bases between the two germline ends. The CDR3 protein is CSVKGVYSNQPQHF. In DNA, the CDR3 is TGCAGTGTCAAGGGAGTTTATAGCAATCAGCCCCAGCATTTT.

V gene TRBV29-1 combines with J gene TRBJ2-5, with 8 bases aligning to TRBD2. The V gene's germline CDR1 is SQVTM and CDR2 ANQGSEA. The CDR3 is 12 residues long. The ends lost 4 bases at V and 2 bases at J; junction bases unmatched: 0. The CDR3 DNA reads as TGCAGCGTTGGACTAGCGCAAGAGACCCAGTACTTC. This gives the protein CSVGLAQETQYF.

This clonotype has a handful of counts. The rearrangement uses TRBV12-3 or TRBV12-4 and TRBJ2-3; TRBD2 might be the D (6 bases). V was shortened by 4 bases and J by 2 bases, with 10 bases between the two germline ends. The CDR3 is 14 amino acids. The CDR3, as DNA: TGTGCCAGCAGTTGGCGGGGACTCACAGATACGCAGTATTTT. This encodes CASSWRGLTDTQYF.

This clonotype was seen a few times. The chain is built from TRBV6-1 and TRBJ2-4, with 9 bases aligning to TRBD1. Germline V gives CDR1 MNHNS, CDR2 SASEGT. J gave up 8 bases and V 3 bases, and 5 bases lay outside the gene matches. This CDR3 is 14 amino acids long. The CDR3 coding sequence is TGTGCCAGCAGTGAGACAGGGGGTTGGGACATTCAGTACTTC. Translated, it gives CASSETGGWDIQYF.

This clonotype showed up just a few times. This rearrangement joins TRBV5-4 to TRBJ1-2; tentatively, D is TRBD1 (5 bases). V was pared by 4 bases and J by 2 bases, with 18 bases between. Per germline, CDR1 SGHNT and CDR2 YYREEE (reference sequence). This CDR3 comprises 16 residues. The CDR3 coding sequence is TGTGCCAGCAGCCAAGAGGGACGTGTCCCAAACTATGGCTACACCTTC. Protein sequence: CASSQEGRVPNYGYTF.

This chain connects TRBV5-1 to TRBJ2-1; D possibly uses TRBD1 or TRBD2 (7 bases each). The CDR3 is 17 amino acids. The ends were cut back, 4 bases at V and 7 bases at J, with 24 bases in the middle. CDR1 and CDR2 from the germline V gene are SGHRS and YFSETQ. This CDR3 reads CASSPGGLQGGSNEQFF. CDR3 nucleotides: TGCGCCAGCAGCCCCGGGGGGTTGCAGGGGGGATCGAATGAGCAGTTCTTC. The variable domain in full, with the rest retrieved from reference TRBV5-1 and TRBJ2-1, is KAGVTQTPRYLIKTRGQQVTLSCSPISGHRSVSWYQQTPGQGLQFLFEYFSETQRNKGNFPGRFSGRQFSNSRSEMNVSTLELGDSALYLCASSPGGLQGGSNEQFFGPGTRLTVL.

In its sample, this clonotype was seen a few times. The chain links TRBV11-3 to TRBJ1-4; TRBD1 matches 7 bases. Germline assignment: CDR1 SGHNT and CDR2 YENEEA. V lost 6 bases, J lost 3 bases, and 7 bases stayed unmatched. The CDR3 loop spans 15 amino acids. The DNA for the CDR3 is TGTGCCAGCAGTTTATGGGGACAGTCTAATGAAAAACTGTTTTTT. Protein: CASSLWGQSNEKLFF. Supplemented by reference TRBV11-3 and TRBJ1-4, the full variable domain reads EAGVVQSPRYKIIEKKQPVAFWCNPISGHNTLYWYLQNLGQGPELLIRYENEEAVDDSQLPKDRFSAERLKGVDSTLKIQPAELGDSAVYLCASSLWGQSNEKLFFGSGTQLSVL.

This clonotype has ten or more counts. V is TRBV12-3 or TRBV12-4 and J is TRBJ2-3; 10 bases map to TRBD1. The V gene end was trimmed by 6 bases and the J gene end by 4 bases; junction bases not matched to a gene: 10. CDR3 size: 16 residues. The CDR3 protein is CASSPPGTGAPDTQYF. CDR3 nucleotides: TGTGCCAGCAGCCCCCCTGGGACAGGGGCTCCAGATACGCAGTATTTT.

This clonotype was detected ten times or more. This chain connects TRBV5-6 to TRBJ1-2; 10 nucleotides align to TRBD1. The CDR3 has 16 amino acids. Germline values: CDR1 SGHDT, CDR2 YYEEEE. With 4 bases clipped from V and 4 bases from J, the junction kept 10 bases outside the gene matches. The CDR3 protein is CASSIRDRGVGYGYTF. In nucleotides, the CDR3 is TGTGCCAGCAGCATCCGGGACAGGGGTGTGGGCTATGGCTACACCTTC.

The chain links TRBV20-1 to TRBJ2-2, with 10 bases lining up with TRBD2. This CDR3 is 16 amino acids long. Germline V lookup: CDR1 DFQATT, CDR2 SNEGSKA (reference sequence). Trimming took 4 bases from V and 5 from J; bases not matched to a gene: 10. The DNA for the CDR3 is TGCAGTGCTATCCGCACAATTAGCGGGGGGACCGGGGAGCTGTTTTTT. The encoded protein is CSAIRTISGGTGELFF.

The rearrangement links TRBV20-1 to TRBJ2-7, with 7 bases aligning to TRBD2. The germline V gene has CDR1 DFQATT and CDR2 SNEGSKA (reference sequence). J gave up 2 bases and V 2 bases, and 9 bases lay outside the gene matches. There are 15 residues in the CDR3. Here the CDR3 reads CSARSGGAGTYEQYF. In nucleotides, the CDR3 is TGCAGTGCTAGATCCGGAGGAGCGGGAACCTACGAGCAGTACTTC.

This clonotype was seen more than once but under ten times. This chain joins TRBV20-1 and TRBJ1-2; D is undetermined. The CDR3 runs to 12 residues. V lost 2 bases, J lost 2 bases, and 6 bases lay in between. Looked up from germline, CDR1 is DFQATT and CDR2 is SNEGSKA (reference sequence). The CDR3 spells CSARSDNYGYTF. CDR3 nucleotide sequence: TGCAGTGCTAGAAGCGACAACTATGGCTACACCTTC.

The sample holds a few counts of this clonotype. The chain is built from TRBV29-1 and TRBJ2-1; D ambiguous. This CDR3 region has 13 residues. V shed 6 bases and J shed 4 bases, with 13 bases lying between them. Per the germline V gene, CDR1 is SQVTM and CDR2 is ANQGSEA. The CDR3 loop reads CSVPLSIYNEQFF. CDR3 in DNA: TGCAGCGTCCCGCTCTCGATTTACAATGAGCAGTTCTTC.

The gene calls are TRBV5-1 and TRBJ2-3; D remains unclear. Germline V gene sequence: CDR1 SGHRS, CDR2 YFSETQ. Trimming pared 0 bases from V and 8 bases from J, leaving 10 bases between. This CDR3 comprises 13 residues. DNA for the CDR3: TGCGCCAGCAGCTTGGAGTCCAGTGGTACGCAGTATTTT. Its translation: CASSLESSGTQYF.